This T cell receptor (beta chain) was observed in a study of control samples from healthy donors and cancer patients. This clone was counted a single time. Germline lookup yields CDR1 LGHDT and CDR2 YNNKEL (reference sequence). Trimming removed 3 bases at V and 0 bases at J, with 11 bases between. The CDR3 contains 15 residues. The repertoire was sequenced with immunoSEQ multiplex PCR; TCRdb's copy has only in-frame clones and lacks some. The sample shows over 85,000 clones, roughly 88% of them seen only once. Sample: PBMCs. The TCR was taken from a woman aged 55-70 years with lung cancer. This chain links TRBV3-1 (or the pseudogene TRBV3-2) with TRBJ1-2, with D possibly being TRBD1 (5 bases). CDR3 sequence (DNA): TGTGCCAGCAGCCAGGACACGTTAGCTAACTATGGCTACACCTTC. Its protein is CASSQDTLANYGYTF.